Listed below are T cell receptor beta chains from one sample, sequenced in a study of cytomegalovirus exposure and HLA in healthy donors. Some clones are missing from TCRdb's copy, which holds only in-frame ones; the method was immunoSEQ multiplex PCR. In all, the sample yields about 140,000 clones. The specimen was PBMCs. The source is a woman aged 18 to 35 in good health and CMV-seronegative. CDR3s include the opening cysteine and the closing phenylalanine or tryptophan. Fields, in order: V gene, J gene, D gene, CDR3 DNA, CDR3 protein. The D gene is left open where the match is weak.

TRBV18	TRBJ2-5	TRBD1	TGTGCCAGCTCACCCAGACAGGGGGCCCAAGAGACCCAGTACTTC	CASSPRQGAQETQYF
TRBV6-5	TRBJ1-2	TRBD1	TGTGCCAGCAGTGTAACAGGGGATGGCTACACCTTC	CASSVTGDGYTF
TRBV27	TRBJ2-5	-	TGTGCCAGCAGTTCGGTCTACCGCCCAGAGGCCCAGTACTTC	CASSSVYRPEAQYF
TRBV5-1	TRBJ2-7	TRBD2	TGCGCCAGCAGCTGGACCACTAGCGGGAGCTACGAGCAGTACTTC	CASSWTTSGSYEQYF
TRBV6-5	TRBJ2-7	-	TGTGCCAGCAGTCCCCCGACATACCACGAGCAGTACTTC	CASSPPTYHEQYF
TRBV15	TRBJ1-5	-	TGTGCCACCAGCCGAGGAAATAGCGATCAGCCCCAGCATTTT	CATSRGNSDQPQHF
TRBV4-1	TRBJ1-2	TRBD1	TGCGCCAGCAGCCACTTACAGGGGTATAACTATGGCTACACCTTC	CASSHLQGYNYGYTF
TRBV10-3	TRBJ1-2	TRBD1	TGTGCCATCAGTGAGACCGGGACAGGTCCCGGCTACACCTTC	CAISETGTGPGYTF
TRBV4-1	TRBJ1-2	TRBD1	TGCGCCAGCAGGAAACCGGGACAGGGGGATGGCTACACCTTC	CASRKPGQGDGYTF
TRBV25-1	TRBJ2-3	TRBD2	TGTGCCAGCAACCCAACTAGCGGGAGTAGTGCAGATACGCAGTATTTT	CASNPTSGSSADTQYF
TRBV6-5	TRBJ2-7	TRBD1	TGTGCCAGCAGGGGGACAGGGGATACCGAGCAGTACTTC	CASRGTGDTEQYF
TRBV7-6	TRBJ2-5	TRBD1	TGTGCCAGCAGCTTAACCGGGACAGGGGGACAAGAGACCCAGTACTTC	CASSLTGTGGQETQYF
TRBV19	TRBJ2-2	-	TGTGCCAGTAGTATCCTCCCCGGAGCACTGAACACCGGGGAGCTGTTTTTT	CASSILPGALNTGELFF
TRBV7-3	TRBJ2-5	-	TGTGCCAGCAGCTTACGGCCAGGGGCGACGGAGACCCAGTACTTC	CASSLRPGATETQYF
TRBV29-1	TRBJ1-5	-	TGCAGCGTTGTCGGGGGTCGGGGTCAGCCCCAGCATTTT	CSVVGGRGQPQHF
TRBV4-2	TRBJ2-4	TRBD1	TGTGCCAGCAGCCGACTCGGGACAGAGAAAAACATTCAGTACTTC	CASSRLGTEKNIQYF
TRBV7-3	TRBJ2-3	-	TGTGCCAGCAGCCGGGGGTGGAAAACAGATACGCAGTATTTT	CASSRGWKTDTQYF
TRBV10-3	TRBJ2-3	-	TGTGCCATCAGTGACTACAGGGCAAAAGATACGCAGTATTTT	CAISDYRAKDTQYF
TRBV30	TRBJ2-3	-	TGTGCCTGGAGTGTACTGTCGACAGCCCCCACAGATACGCAGTATTTT	CAWSVLSTAPTDTQYF
TRBV5-1	TRBJ1-1	-	TGCGCCAGCAGCAACGCGGTGAACACTGAAGCTTTCTTT	CASSNAVNTEAFF
TRBV6-6	TRBJ2-3	TRBD2	TGTGCCAGCAGTGATAGCGGGAGTGGGGTTACGCAGTATTTT	CASSDSGSGVTQYF
TRBV5-4	TRBJ1-1	-	TGTGCCAGCAGCCTCGGGACACCTCCTGGGACTGAAGCTTTCTTT	CASSLGTPPGTEAFF
TRBV6-5	TRBJ1-1	-	TGTGCCAGCAGTTACTCAGGGGGTGTGGACACTGAAGCTTTCTTT	CASSYSGGVDTEAFF
TRBV30	TRBJ1-2	-	TGTGCCTGGGCCCCAGGGGCGTCCTATGGCTACACCTTC	CAWAPGASYGYTF
TRBV6-1	TRBJ2-7	TRBD1	TGTGCCAGCCTAAAACGGGACAGGGTTTTCTACGAGCAGTACTTC	CASLKRDRVFYEQYF
TRBV7-2	TRBJ2-1	TRBD2	TGTGCCAGCAGCCCGGGACTAGCGGGACACCTGTTCTTC	CASSPGLAGHLFF
TRBV25-1	TRBJ2-1	TRBD2	TGTGCCAGCAGGGGACCGGGGACTAGCGGGAGGGCCGGAGAGCAGTTCTTC	CASRGPGTSGRAGEQFF
TRBV19	TRBJ2-1	TRBD2	TGTGCCAGTAGTATAGACATAAGCGGGAGTGCCTACAATGAGCAGTTCTTC	CASSIDISGSAYNEQFF
TRBV5-4	TRBJ2-3	-	TGTGCCAGCAGCTTGCGGGGCACAGATACGCAGTATTTT	CASSLRGTDTQYF
TRBV14	TRBJ2-2	-	TGTGCCAGCAGCCAGGCCGGGTCCAGCGGCACCGGGGAGCTGTTTTTT	CASSQAGSSGTGELFF
TRBV5-6	TRBJ1-1	TRBD1	TGTGCCAGCAGTATCCGGGACAGGGCTTTCTTT	CASSIRDRAFF
TRBV19	TRBJ1-5	-	TGTGCCAGTAGTATAGGTGGAGGCGGCAATAGCAATCAGCCCCAGCATTTT	CASSIGGGGNSNQPQHF
TRBV21-1	TRBJ2-7	-	TGTGCCAGCAGCAACTTGGGTCACTACTCCTACGAGCAGTACTTC	CASSNLGHYSYEQYF
TRBV13	TRBJ2-3	TRBD2	TGTGCCAGCAGCTTGGGGACTAGCGGGCCCCACGGTACGCAGTATTTT	CASSLGTSGPHGTQYF
TRBV30	TRBJ1-1	-	TGTGCCTGGAGTCGTCTAGGGGACACTGAAGCTTTCTTT	CAWSRLGDTEAFF
TRBV28	TRBJ1-2	-	TGTGCCAGCAGTTTGCCAGGGCGTGACTATGGCTACACCTTC	CASSLPGRDYGYTF
TRBV5-1	TRBJ2-5	-	TGCGCCAGCAGCTTGTGGGGTAGCGCCTCTGAGGAGACCCAGTACTTC	CASSLWGSASEETQYF
TRBV9	TRBJ1-2	TRBD1	TGTGCCAGCAGCGGAGGACAGGACTATGGCTACACCTTC	CASSGGQDYGYTF
TRBV10-3	TRBJ1-1	TRBD1	TGTGCCATCAGTGTAATCTGGGACAGAGAAGCTTTCTTT	CAISVIWDREAFF
TRBV9	TRBJ1-2	-	TGTGCCAGCAGCGATCCCCATAGGGGGAGAGGCTATGGCTACACCTTC	CASSDPHRGRGYGYTF
TRBV7-8	TRBJ2-3	-	TGTGCCAGCAGCCGAGACCAGGGCACGCAGTATTTT	CASSRDQGTQYF
TRBV11-2	TRBJ2-3	TRBD2	TGTGCCAGCAGCCAAGATTTGGCTAGCGGGAGTGATACGCAGTATTTT	CASSQDLASGSDTQYF
TRBV29-1	TRBJ2-2	TRBD2	TGCAGCGTTATTGGACTAGCCCCAACCGGGGAGCTGTTTTTT	CSVIGLAPTGELFF
TRBV28	TRBJ1-2	-	TGTGCCAGCAGTAGACAGAACTATGGCTACACCTTC	CASSRQNYGYTF
TRBV4-2	TRBJ2-3	TRBD2	TGTGCCAGCAGCGCCCATAGAGCGGGAGGGCCTTCGATCACAGATACGCAGTATTTT	CASSAHRAGGPSITDTQYF
TRBV7-6	TRBJ2-7	-	TGTGCCAGCAGCTTAGGCAGCGCCGGCAACGAGCAGTACTTC	CASSLGSAGNEQYF
TRBV11-3	TRBJ2-5	TRBD1	TGTGCCAGCAGCTTAGGCTGGGGACAGGGGTTAGAGACCCAGTACTTC	CASSLGWGQGLETQYF
TRBV28	TRBJ1-1	TRBD1	TGTGCCAGCAGTACCTATCGACAGGGCAGGTACACTGAAGCTTTCTTT	CASSTYRQGRYTEAFF
TRBV15	TRBJ2-2	TRBD1	TGTGCCACCAGCGAGGGGACAGGGGAGACCGGGGAGCTGTTTTTT	CATSEGTGETGELFF
TRBV11-2	TRBJ2-1	TRBD2	TGTGCCAGCAGCCCGCGGTGGGCGGGAGGGCCCAATGAGCAGTTCTTC	CASSPRWAGGPNEQFF
TRBV29-1	TRBJ2-5	TRBD2	TGCAGCATCCGAGGGACTAGTCAAGAGACCCAGTACTTC	CSIRGTSQETQYF
TRBV2	TRBJ2-5	TRBD1	TGTGCCAGCAGGAAGGGGGTGGCAGGGGGCAAGACCCAGTACTTC	CASRKGVAGGKTQYF
TRBV6-5	TRBJ1-3	-	TGTGCCAGCAGTTACTCGAGCCAGGGGATAAGAAACACCATATATTTT	CASSYSSQGIRNTIYF
TRBV19	TRBJ2-7	-	TGTGCCAGTAGTATATCTGGGCGGGGACTCCTCTACGAGCAGTACTTC	CASSISGRGLLYEQYF